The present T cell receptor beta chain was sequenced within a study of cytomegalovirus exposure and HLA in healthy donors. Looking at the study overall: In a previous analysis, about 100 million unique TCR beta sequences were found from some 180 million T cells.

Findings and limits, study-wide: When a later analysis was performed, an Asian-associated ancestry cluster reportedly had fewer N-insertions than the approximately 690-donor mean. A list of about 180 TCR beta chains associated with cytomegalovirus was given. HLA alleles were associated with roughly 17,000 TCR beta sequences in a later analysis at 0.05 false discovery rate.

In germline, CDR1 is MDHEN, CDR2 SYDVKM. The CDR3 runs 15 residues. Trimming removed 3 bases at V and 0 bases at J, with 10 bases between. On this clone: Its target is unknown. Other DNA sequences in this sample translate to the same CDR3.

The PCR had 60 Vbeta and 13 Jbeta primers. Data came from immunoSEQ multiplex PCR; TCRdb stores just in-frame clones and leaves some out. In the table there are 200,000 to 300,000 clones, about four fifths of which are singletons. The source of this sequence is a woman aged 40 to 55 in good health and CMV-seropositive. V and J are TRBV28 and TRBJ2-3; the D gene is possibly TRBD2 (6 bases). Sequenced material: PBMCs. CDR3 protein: CASSLASGSTDTQYF. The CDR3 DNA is TGTGCCAGCAGTTTGGCCAGCGGGAGCACAGATACGCAGTATTTT.